What follows are 6 T cell receptor beta chains derived from one specimen sequenced in a study of identifying expanded T cells in peripheral blood. The table came from immunoSEQ multiplex PCR; TCRdb's copy has only in-frame clones and leaves some out. The table has 100,000 to 150,000 clones, about 86% seen once. The sequenced material came from blood. The receptors stem from a person aged 18-70 years in good health.

This sequence joins TRBV10-3 and TRBJ2-5; D tentatively reads TRBD1 or TRBD2 (5 bases each). This CDR3 contains 11 residues. V was trimmed by 4 bases and J by 5 bases, leaving 5 bases between them. Germline assignment: CDR1 ENHRY and CDR2 SYGVKD. The CDR3 protein is CAISGGETQYF. The CDR3 nucleotides read TGTGCCATCAGTGGGGGGGAGACCCAGTACTTC.

The V and J genes are TRBV10-3 and TRBJ2-6; 8 positions match TRBD1. V gave up 6 bases and J gave up 0 bases; unmatched junction bases: 10. Germline loops: CDR1 ENHRY, CDR2 SYGVKD. The CDR3 has 18 residues. CDR3 amino acids: CAISSGQGPYSGANVLTF. DNA for the CDR3: TGTGCCATCAGCTCCGGACAGGGACCCTACTCTGGGGCCAACGTCCTGACTTTC.

V and J are TRBV6-5 and TRBJ2-7; D perhaps matches TRBD1 (7 bases). CDR3 size: 15 residues. CDR1 MNHEY and CDR2 SVGAGI come from the germline V gene. The V end was cut by 6 bases, the J end by 2 bases, with 17 bases between. The CDR3 sequence is CASSRAGQRPYEQYF. CDR3 in DNA: TGTGCCAGCAGCCGCGCGGGACAGCGTCCCTACGAGCAGTACTTC.

The chain's CDR3 is CASSVGQENTGELFF. Written as DNA, the CDR3 is TGTGCCAGCAGCGTGGGACAGGAGAACACCGGGGAGCTGTTTTTT. The chain couples TRBV5-4 to TRBJ2-2, with 8 bases fitting TRBD1. This CDR3 region has 15 residues. The V gene's germline CDR1 is SGHNT and CDR2 YYREEE (reference sequence). V shed 4 bases, J shed 1 base, and the junction held 3 bases outside the gene matches.

The genes are TRBV9 and TRBJ2-1; D is perhaps TRBD1 (5 bases). Trimming pared 3 bases from V and 2 bases from J, leaving 18 bases between. The CDR3 runs 17 residues. Germline assignment: CDR1 SGDLS and CDR2 YYNGEE. The CDR3 DNA sequence: TGTGCCAGCAGCGAGGGGAATGACCTGAGAGCCTACAATGAGCAGTTCTTC. Its protein product is CASSEGNDLRAYNEQFF.

This chain uses TRBV19 with TRBJ2-7; D remains ambiguous. The CDR3 runs 15 residues. Germline loops: CDR1 LNHDA, CDR2 SQIVND (reference sequence). Trimming left V 2 bases short and J 0 bases short, with 11 bases between. Here the CDR3 DNA reads TGTGCCAGTAGTATAACGCCAGGAGTCTCCTACGAGCAGTACTTC. Protein sequence: CASSITPGVSYEQYF. Supplemented by reference TRBV19 and TRBJ2-7, the full variable domain reads DGGITQSPKYLFRKEGQNVTLSCEQNLNHDAMYWYRQDPGQGLRLIYYSQIVNDFQKGDIAEGYSVSREKKESFPLTVTSAQKNPTAFYLCASSITPGVSYEQYFGPGTRLTVT.